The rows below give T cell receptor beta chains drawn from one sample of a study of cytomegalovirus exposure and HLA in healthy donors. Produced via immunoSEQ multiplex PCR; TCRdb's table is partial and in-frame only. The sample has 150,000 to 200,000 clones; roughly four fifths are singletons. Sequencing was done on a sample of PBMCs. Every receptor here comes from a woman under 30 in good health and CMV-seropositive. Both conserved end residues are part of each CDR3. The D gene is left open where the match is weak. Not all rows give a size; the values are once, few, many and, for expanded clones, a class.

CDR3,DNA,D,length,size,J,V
CASSAGQRTYEQYF,TGTGCCAGCAGTGCGGGACAGCGAACCTACGAGCAGTACTTC,TRBD1,14,-,TRBJ2-7,TRBV6-1
CASSLTRNEQFF,TGTGCCAGCAGCCTTACGCGCAATGAGCAGTTCTTC,-,12,-,TRBJ2-1,TRBV14
CASSGGLNYGYTF,TGTGCCAGCAGTGGGGGGCTTAACTATGGCTACACCTTC,-,13,-,TRBJ1-2,TRBV2
CASSSWLGGEETQYF,TGTGCCAGCAGCTCCTGGCTGGGGGGAGAGGAGACCCAGTACTTC,-,15,-,TRBJ2-5,TRBV11-3
CASGDRGWIGYTF,TGTGCCAGCGGGGACAGAGGGTGGATTGGCTACACCTTC,TRBD1,13,-,TRBJ1-2,TRBV6-1
CASTVGSSGANVLTF,TGTGCCAGCACCGTAGGGAGCTCTGGGGCCAACGTCCTGACTTTC,-,15,-,TRBJ2-6,TRBV6-1
CASSLTGQVYEQYF,TGTGCCAGCAGTCTGACAGGGCAGGTTTACGAGCAGTACTTC,TRBD1,14,-,TRBJ2-7,TRBV27
CSVTGGVRSNEQFF,TGCAGCGTTACCGGGGGAGTAAGGAGTAATGAGCAGTTCTTC,-,14,few,TRBJ2-1,TRBV29-1
CASSLGGGQGTFF,TGTGCCAGCAGCTTAGGGGGAGGACAGGGGACTTTCTTT,TRBD1,13,-,TRBJ1-1,TRBV7-9
CASEGGNSPLHF,TGTGCCAGCGAGGGAGGGAATTCACCCCTCCACTTT,-,12,-,TRBJ1-6,TRBV5-4
CASSLRSGTKGTEAFF,TGTGCCAGCAGCCTCCGGAGCGGAACTAAGGGCACTGAAGCTTTCTTT,-,16,-,TRBJ1-1,TRBV9
CASRTQGYTEAFF,TGTGCCAGCAGAACGCAGGGGTACACTGAAGCTTTCTTT,-,13,-,TRBJ1-1,TRBV2
CASSLSRGQPQHF,TGTGCCAGCAGCCTGAGTCGTGGTCAGCCCCAGCATTTT,-,13,-,TRBJ1-5,TRBV14